The 29 T cell receptor beta chains listed next were all sequenced from one sample in a study of OX40 agonist ivuxolimab in advanced cancers. Only in-frame clones appear in the TCRdb table, and some are missing; sequencing was by immunoSEQ multiplex PCR. The sample shows 98,000 or so clones, 90% to 95% of them seen only once. Sequenced material: CD4+ or CD8+ T cells sorted from blood, taken in a trial of the OX40 agonist ivuxolimab. The receptor source for this set is an adult with an advanced solid tumor such as melanoma, head and neck, liver or kidney cancer.

The chain links TRBV19 to TRBJ2-7; 10 bases are shared with TRBD2. V was pared by 3 bases and J by 2 bases, with 1 base of the junction left unmatched. The CDR3 runs 14 residues. Germline V lookup: CDR1 LNHDA, CDR2 SQIVND (reference sequence). The CDR3 loop reads CASSITSGTYEQYF. CDR3 nucleotide sequence: TGTGCCAGTAGTATTACTAGCGGGACCTACGAGCAGTACTTC.

The CDR3 here is CAISRGGPGELFF. Here the CDR3 DNA reads TGTGCCATCAGTAGAGGGGGTCCCGGGGAGCTGTTTTTT. The V and J genes are TRBV10-3 and TRBJ2-2, with TRBD1 as a possible D gene (6 bases). V was shortened by 5 bases and J by 6 bases, with 10 bases between the two germline ends. Germline CDR1 is ENHRY and CDR2 is SYGVKD. The CDR3 totals 13 residues.

This clone was seen a few times. The chain combines TRBV6-6 with TRBJ1-2; D gene uncertain. CDR3 length: 12 amino acids. CDR1 and CDR2 (germline): MNHNY, SVGAGI (reference sequence). Between the trimmed V and J ends, which lost 5 bases and 2 bases, there was a span of 6 bases. The CDR3 protein is CASSPDNYGYTF. In nucleotides, the CDR3 is TGTGCCAGCAGTCCGGACAACTATGGCTACACCTTC.

This rearrangement joins TRBV6-5 to TRBJ2-5; maybe TRBD1 (6 bases). The V end lost 6 bases, the J end lost 3 bases, and 17 bases lay between the germline ends. CDR3 size: 15 residues. Germline assignment: CDR1 MNHEY and CDR2 SVGAGI. In nucleotides, the CDR3 is TGTGCCAGCAGCCGCCAGGGGCTTAGGGAAGAGACCCAGTACTTC. It yields the protein CASSRQGLREETQYF.

The gene calls are TRBV19 and TRBJ2-3; D remains ambiguous. Trimming removed 3 bases at V and 1 base at J, with 11 bases between. The CDR3 is 15 amino acids. Germline V lookup: CDR1 LNHDA, CDR2 SQIVND (reference sequence). CDR3 residues: CASSILWGGTDTQYF. The DNA for the CDR3 is TGTGCCAGTAGTATTCTTTGGGGTGGCACAGATACGCAGTATTTT.

The rearrangement uses TRBV5-1 and TRBJ2-1; 8 nucleotides agree with TRBD2. V shed 3 bases and J 7 bases; nucleotides not matched to a gene: 9. The CDR3 runs 15 residues. Germline CDR1 is SGHRS and CDR2 is YFSETQ. CDR3 nucleotide sequence: TGCGCCAGCAGCTCTCGGGTAGCGGGAAAGAATGAGCAGTTCTTC. Its protein product is CASSSRVAGKNEQFF.

This clone was seen only once. The V gene is TRBV6-5, the J gene TRBJ1-1, with D perhaps TRBD1 (5 bases). From germline, CDR1 is MNHEY and CDR2 SVGAGI. The CDR3 runs 13 residues. The V end lost 9 bases, the J end lost 5 bases, and 16 bases lay between the germline ends. The chain's CDR3 is CASTGPQGTEAFF. The CDR3 DNA reads TGTGCCAGTACCGGGCCGCAGGGTACTGAAGCTTTCTTT.

This sequence joins TRBV6-1 and TRBJ2-3; D is unresolved. The germline V gene has CDR1 MNHNS and CDR2 SASEGT. With 5 bases removed from V and 4 bases from J, the gap between germline ends came to 16 bases. CDR3 size: 15 residues. CDR3 in amino acids: CASSTQETPSDTQYF. The CDR3 DNA sequence: TGTGCCAGCAGTACTCAGGAGACTCCCTCAGATACGCAGTATTTT.

Written as DNA, the CDR3 is TGTGCCGGGGCGGGGCAGGCCAACTATGGCTACACCTTC. Translation gives CAGAGQANYGYTF. The rearrangement joins TRBV2 to TRBJ1-2, with a tentative D call TRBD1 (5 bases). Trimming stripped 11 bases from V and 2 bases from J, with 15 bases between. The CDR3 extends over 13 amino acids. CDR1 is SNHLY, CDR2 FYNNEI, per germline.

The rearrangement links TRBV19 to TRBJ2-3; 7 bases line up with TRBD1. The CDR3 loop spans 15 amino acids. Germline CDR1 reads LNHDA; CDR2 reads SQIVND (reference sequence). Trimming at V came to 3 bases and at J to 2 bases, leaving 5 bases not matched to a gene. The CDR3 spells CASSIQGGHTDTQYF. The CDR3 DNA sequence: TGTGCCAGTAGTATTCAAGGGGGCCACACAGATACGCAGTATTTT.

CDR3 in DNA: TGTGCCAGCAGCAGCAGGACTGGGGCCAACGTCCTGACTTTC. Protein product: CASSSRTGANVLTF. This sequence joins TRBV7-2 and TRBJ2-6; D not certain. Germline V lookup: CDR1 SGHTA, CDR2 FQGNSA. The CDR3 is 14 amino acids. V shed 5 bases and J shed 2 bases, with 7 bases lying between them.

The genes are TRBV2 and TRBJ2-3, with TRBD2 matching over 14 bases. This CDR3 is built from 17 residues. CDR1 is SNHLY, CDR2 FYNNEI, per germline. J was trimmed by 4 bases and V by 6 bases; bases with no gene match: 9. This chain's CDR3 is CASRAGTSGRTADTQYF. The CDR3 bases are TGTGCCAGCAGGGCAGGGACTAGCGGGAGAACGGCAGATACGCAGTATTTT.

Comments on this clone: One end of the junction fails to match germline, which may point to a read error. The chain employs TRBV2 and TRBJ2-7; TRBD1 matches at 9 bases. Germline V gives CDR1 SNHLY, CDR2 FYNNEI. The CDR3 consists of 15 residues. CDR3 amino acids: CASSLGTGTSHEQYF. Written as DNA, the CDR3 is TGTGCCAGCAGTCTGGGGACAGGGACCTCCCACGAGCAGTACTTC.

J is TRBJ2-7 and V is TRBV14; maybe TRBD1 (5 bases). V lost 6 bases and J 6 bases, leaving 15 bases between the germline ends. The CDR3 length is 13 residues. Per the germline V gene, CDR1 is SGHDN and CDR2 is FVKESK. Written as DNA, the CDR3 is TGTGCCAGCAGTACCGGACACGCCGGCGAGCAGTACTTC. Its protein is CASSTGHAGEQYF.

The chain employs TRBV7-8 and TRBJ2-2; 7 bases line up with TRBD2. Germline CDR1 is SGHVS and CDR2 is FQNEAQ. This CDR3 has 16 residues. Trimming removed 5 bases from V and 1 base from J; junction bases left unmatched: 7. CDR3 amino acids: CASSALLAVNTGELFF. The DNA for the CDR3 is TGTGCCAGCAGCGCCTTGCTAGCGGTGAACACCGGGGAGCTGTTTTTT.

This sequence joins TRBV28 and TRBJ2-5; unclear D gene. The CDR3 is 11 amino acids. V was shortened by 4 bases and J by 5 bases, with 5 bases between the two germline ends. Germline lookup yields CDR1 MDHEN and CDR2 SYDVKM. The CDR3 region has the DNA TGTGCCAGCAGTTCCCCTGAGACCCAGTACTTC. The encoded protein is CASSSPETQYF. Using reference TRBV28 and TRBJ2-5 for the parts outside the CDR3, the full variable domain is DVKVTQSSRYLVKRTGEKVFLECVQDMDHENMFWYRQDPGLGLRLIYFSYDVKMKEKGDIPEGYSVSREKKERFSLILESASTNQTSMYLCASSSPETQYFGPGTRLLVL.

This chain connects TRBV5-6 to TRBJ2-2, with 9 bases that match TRBD1. CDR1 and CDR2 from the germline V gene are SGHDT and YYEEEE. The CDR3 spans 14 residues. Losses at the gene ends were 4 bases for V and 7 bases for J; bases not matched to a gene: 5. CDR3: CASSPGQGVGELFF. The CDR3 nucleotides are TGTGCCAGCAGCCCGGGACAGGGAGTCGGGGAGCTGTTTTTT.

The rearrangement links TRBV18 to TRBJ2-7; 7 bases line up with TRBD1. Per germline, CDR1 KGHSH and CDR2 LQKENI. The ends lost 0 bases at V and 7 bases at J; junction bases unmatched: 9. CDR3 length equals 15 residues. In DNA, the CDR3 is TGTGCCAGCTCACCACCCTCCCCAGGGGGTGTGGAGCAGTACTTC. Translated, it gives CASSPPSPGGVEQYF.

The chain recombines TRBV5-1 with TRBJ2-3; 12 bases line up with TRBD2. Trimming cost V 4 bases and J 1 base; bases outside gene matches: 7. Per germline, CDR1 SGHRS and CDR2 YFSETQ. The CDR3 is 17 amino acids. The CDR3 loop reads CASSQATSGGRTDTQYF. CDR3 bases: TGCGCCAGCAGCCAAGCGACTAGCGGGGGACGCACAGATACGCAGTATTTT.

V is TRBV25-1 and J is TRBJ1-1; D unresolved. Trimming removed 3 bases at V and 1 base at J, with 12 bases between. CDR1 is MGHDK and CDR2 is SYGVNS in the germline V gene. This CDR3 is built from 15 residues. The CDR3 bases are TGTGCCAGCAGTGAGACTCTAGTCGGGAACACTGAAGCTTTCTTT. It specifies CASSETLVGNTEAFF.

Here the CDR3 reads CASSLEILPSQYF. For the CDR3, the DNA is TGTGCCAGCAGCTTAGAAATCCTCCCTTCGCAGTATTTT. V is TRBV7-2 and J is TRBJ2-3; D uncertain. Germline CDR1 reads SGHTA; CDR2 reads FQGNSA. The CDR3 length is 13 residues. The V end lost 1 base, the J end lost 10 bases, and 12 bases lay between the germline ends.

This clone appeared a few times. This chain connects TRBV13 to TRBJ1-2; D unresolved. The CDR3 consists of 12 residues. Germline V lookup: CDR1 PRHDT, CDR2 FYEKMQ (reference sequence). The V and J ends lost 3 bases and 8 bases respectively, with 10 bases between them. CDR3 in DNA: TGTGCCAGCAGCTTTGGAGCGGCCGGCTACACCTTC. Translated, it gives CASSFGAAGYTF.

This clone showed up just once. This chain connects TRBV5-1 to TRBJ2-3, with TRBD2 identical over 9 bases. The V gene end was trimmed by 2 bases and the J gene end by 0 bases; junction bases not matched to a gene: 7. The germline V gene has CDR1 SGHRS and CDR2 YFSETQ. This CDR3 region has 17 residues. CDR3 amino acids: CASSFTWAGGSTDTQYF. CDR3 bases: TGCGCCAGCAGCTTTACTTGGGCGGGAGGGAGCACAGATACGCAGTATTTT.

V is TRBV7-2 and J is TRBJ1-2; D is possibly TRBD1 (5 bases). The CDR3 loop spans 14 amino acids. Germline values: CDR1 SGHTA, CDR2 FQGNSA. V lost 5 bases and J 5 bases, leaving 15 bases between the germline ends. In DNA form, the CDR3 reads TGTGCCAGCAGCCAATGGGGGGTGAGATATGGCTACACCTTC. Encoded protein: CASSQWGVRYGYTF.

This chain links TRBV10-3 with TRBJ1-1; D is undetermined. This CDR3 comprises 15 residues. Per the germline V gene, CDR1 is ENHRY and CDR2 is SYGVKD. The V gene lost 2 bases and the J gene lost 0 bases, with 10 bases spanning the gap. Written as DNA, the CDR3 is TGTGCCATCAGTGAGGAGGGCCTACTGAACACTGAAGCTTTCTTT. It yields the protein CAISEEGLLNTEAFF.

This clone has just one count. The V gene is TRBV7-2, the J gene TRBJ2-3; 8 nucleotides agree with TRBD1. V was pared by 6 bases and J by 6 bases, with 2 bases of the junction left unmatched. Germline V lookup: CDR1 SGHTA, CDR2 FQGNSA. The CDR3 is 12 amino acids. CDR3 sequence (DNA): TGTGCCAGCAGGCGACAGGGGGATACGCAGTATTTT. This codes for CASRRQGDTQYF.

The chain uses TRBV9 and TRBJ1-3; D is ambiguous. Germline assignment: CDR1 SGDLS and CDR2 YYNGEE. CDR3 length: 13 residues. Trimming pared 0 bases from V and 3 bases from J, leaving 4 bases between. The CDR3 coding sequence is TGTGCCAGCAGCGTAGGTGGTGGAAACACCATATATTTT. It codes for CASSVGGGNTIYF.

The V call is TRBV11-2, the J call TRBJ2-6; TRBD1 agrees at 9 bases. The CDR3 covers 18 residues. In germline, CDR1 is SGHAT, CDR2 FQNNGV. The junction had 9 bases not matched to a gene; V was cut back by 5 bases and J by 1 base. CDR3 amino acids: CASSTNRGRLSGANVLTF. In nucleotides, the CDR3 is TGTGCCAGCAGCACGAACAGGGGGCGCTTATCTGGGGCCAACGTCCTGACTTTC. Complete variable domain (other parts from reference TRBV11-2 and TRBJ2-6): EAGVAQSPRYKIIEKRQSVAFWCNPISGHATLYWYQQILGQGPKLLIQFQNNGVVDDSQLPKDRFSAERLKGVDSTLKIQPAKLEDSAVYLCASSTNRGRLSGANVLTFGAGSRLTVL.

The V and J genes are TRBV4-1 and TRBJ1-1; no clear D. V was clipped by 1 base and J by 4 bases, with 13 bases between them. Germline V gene sequence: CDR1 MGHRA, CDR2 YSYEKL. CDR3 length equals 15 residues. The CDR3 region has the DNA TGCGCCAGCAGCCAAGGGTTGATGAGACCCACTGAAGCTTTCTTT. This translates into CASSQGLMRPTEAFF.